Described below is a single TCR beta chain sequence and its context. The antigen is not known. The germline V gene has CDR1 KGHSH and CDR2 LQKENI. V lost 5 bases to trimming and J lost 0 bases, with 16 bases between them. This CDR3 has 16 residues. This entry is derived from a study of T cell repertoires in cytomegalovirus infection. TCRdb re-called the reads with MiXCR, one entry per CDR3 protein. The sample holds approximately 990,000 distinct CDR3 sequences, around 30% seen once. This TCR derives from a human donor in good health (CMV status not recorded). Some clones in this sample may be carry-over from other donors' samples. The rearrangement uses TRBV18 and TRBJ1-1; TRBD1 might be the D (5 bases). The source was cultured CD8+ T cells from PBMCs, collected from culture after CMV antigen stimulation. DNA for the CDR3: TGTGCCAGCTCAGCTAACCCGGGACGGCTGAACACTGAAGCTTTCTTT. The encoded protein is CASSANPGRLNTEAFF.